Given below is one T cell receptor (beta chain) in context. The sample is drawn from a study of CD4 T cells in relation to SARS-CoV-2 and coronaviruses. Before the COVID-19 pandemic, during about 2010-2018, CD4+ T cells were taken from unexposed donors. This CDR3 has 15 residues. Germline assignment: CDR1 MNHEY and CDR2 SVGAGI. The J segment lost 8 bases and the V segment lost 5 bases, leaving 10 bases of the junction unmatched. Deep TCR-beta sequencing used DNA from uncultured naive and memory CD4+ T cells. Clones were read by immunoSEQ multiplex PCR, and TCRdb kept only the in-frame ones, dropping some. The data show about 60,000 clones, 94% seen once.

The J gene is TRBJ1-4, the V gene TRBV6-5, with TRBD1 matching over 8 bases. The sequence was collected from a human donor in good health. Sample: naive CD4+ T cells from PBMCs. Subset defined: naive CD4+ T cells isolated by negative enrichment. The CDR3 is CASSLRTGWFEKLFF. In nucleotides, the CDR3 is TGTGCCAGCAGTCTCAGGACAGGGTGGTTCGAAAAACTGTTTTTT.